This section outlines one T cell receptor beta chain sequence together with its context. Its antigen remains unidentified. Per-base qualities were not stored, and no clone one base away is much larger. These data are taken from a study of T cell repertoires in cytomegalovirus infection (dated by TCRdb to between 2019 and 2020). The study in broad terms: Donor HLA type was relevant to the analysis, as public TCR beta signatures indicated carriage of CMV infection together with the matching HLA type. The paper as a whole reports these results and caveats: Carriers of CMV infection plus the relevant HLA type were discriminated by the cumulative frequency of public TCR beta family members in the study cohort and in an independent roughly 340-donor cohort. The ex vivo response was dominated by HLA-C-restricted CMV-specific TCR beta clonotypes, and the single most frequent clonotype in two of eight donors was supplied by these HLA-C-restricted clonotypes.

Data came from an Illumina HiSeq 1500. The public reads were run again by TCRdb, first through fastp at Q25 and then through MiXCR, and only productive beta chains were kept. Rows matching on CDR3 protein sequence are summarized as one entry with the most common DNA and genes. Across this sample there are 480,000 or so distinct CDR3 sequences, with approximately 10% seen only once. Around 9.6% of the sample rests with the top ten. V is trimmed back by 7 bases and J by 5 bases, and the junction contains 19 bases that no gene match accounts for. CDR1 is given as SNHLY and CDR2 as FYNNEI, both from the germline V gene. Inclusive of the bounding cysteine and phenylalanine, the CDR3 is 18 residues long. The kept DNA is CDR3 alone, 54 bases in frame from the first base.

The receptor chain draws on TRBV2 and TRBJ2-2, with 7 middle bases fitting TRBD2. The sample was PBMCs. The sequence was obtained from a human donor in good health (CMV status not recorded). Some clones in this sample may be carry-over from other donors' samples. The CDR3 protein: CASKPLGAEGLMTGELFF. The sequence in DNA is TGTGCCAGCAAACCCCTCGGGGCAGAGGGACTAATGACCGGGGAGCTGTTTTTT.